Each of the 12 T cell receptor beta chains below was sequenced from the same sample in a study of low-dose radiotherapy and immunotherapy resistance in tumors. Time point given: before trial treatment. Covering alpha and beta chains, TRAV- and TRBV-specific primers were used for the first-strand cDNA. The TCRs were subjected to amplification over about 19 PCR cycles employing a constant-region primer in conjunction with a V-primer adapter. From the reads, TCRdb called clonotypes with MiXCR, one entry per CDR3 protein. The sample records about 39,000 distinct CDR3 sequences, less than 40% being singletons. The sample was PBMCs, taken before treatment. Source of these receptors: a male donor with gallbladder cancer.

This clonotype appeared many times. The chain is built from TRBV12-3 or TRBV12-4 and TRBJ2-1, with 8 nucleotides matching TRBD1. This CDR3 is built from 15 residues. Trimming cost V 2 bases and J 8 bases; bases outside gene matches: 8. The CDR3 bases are TGTGCCAGCAGTTTATATGGCCAGGGGGCCGATGAGCAGTTCTTC. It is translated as CASSLYGQGADEQFF.

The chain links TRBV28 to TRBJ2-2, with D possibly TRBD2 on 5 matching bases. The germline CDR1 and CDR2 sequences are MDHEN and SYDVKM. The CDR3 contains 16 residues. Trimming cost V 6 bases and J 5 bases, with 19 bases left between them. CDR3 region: CASSSSRSYWTGELFF. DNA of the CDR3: TGTGCCAGCAGCTCTAGCAGGAGTTATTGGACCGGGGAGCTGTTTTTT.

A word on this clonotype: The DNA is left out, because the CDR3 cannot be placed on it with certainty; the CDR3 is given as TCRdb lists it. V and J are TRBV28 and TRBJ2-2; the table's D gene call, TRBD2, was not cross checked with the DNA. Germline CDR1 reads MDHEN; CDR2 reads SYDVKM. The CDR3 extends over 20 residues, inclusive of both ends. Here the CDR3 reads CAISLAGGSSGELFFFFFFF.

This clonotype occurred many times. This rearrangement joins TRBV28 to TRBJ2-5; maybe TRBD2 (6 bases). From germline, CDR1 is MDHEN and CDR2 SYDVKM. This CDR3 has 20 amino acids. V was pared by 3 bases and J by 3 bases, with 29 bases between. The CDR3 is CASSFLIPSSGQEQEETQYF. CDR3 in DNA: TGTGCCAGCAGTTTTCTAATCCCGTCCAGCGGGCAGGAGCAAGAAGAGACCCAGTACTTC.

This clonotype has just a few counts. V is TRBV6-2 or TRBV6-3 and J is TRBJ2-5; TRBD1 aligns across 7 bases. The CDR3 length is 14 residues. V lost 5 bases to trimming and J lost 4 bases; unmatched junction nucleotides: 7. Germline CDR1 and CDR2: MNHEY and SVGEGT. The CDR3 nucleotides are TGTGCCAGCAGTCCCCGACAGGGCGGAGAGACCCAGTACTTC. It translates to CASSPRQGGETQYF.

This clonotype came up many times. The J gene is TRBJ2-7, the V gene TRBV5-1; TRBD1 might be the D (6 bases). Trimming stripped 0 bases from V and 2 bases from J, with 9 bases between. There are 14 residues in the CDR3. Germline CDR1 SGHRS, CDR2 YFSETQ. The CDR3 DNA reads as TGCGCCAGCAGCTTGGGACAGGCCACCTACGAGCAGTACTTC. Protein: CASSLGQATYEQYF.

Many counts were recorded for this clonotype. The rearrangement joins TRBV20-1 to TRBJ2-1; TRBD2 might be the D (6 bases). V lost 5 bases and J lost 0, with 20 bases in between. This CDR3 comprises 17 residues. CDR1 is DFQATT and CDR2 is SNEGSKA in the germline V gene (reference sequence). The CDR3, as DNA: TGCAGTGCTGTCCATCACGGGACTCATAGCTCCTACAATGAGCAGTTCTTC. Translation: CSAVHHGTHSSYNEQFF.

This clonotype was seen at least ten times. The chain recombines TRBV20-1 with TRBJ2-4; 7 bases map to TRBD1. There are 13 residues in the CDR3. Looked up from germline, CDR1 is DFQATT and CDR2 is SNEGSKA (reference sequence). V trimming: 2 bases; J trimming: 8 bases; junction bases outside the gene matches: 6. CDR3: CSARQTGADIQYF. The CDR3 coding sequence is TGCAGTGCTAGACAAACAGGGGCCGACATTCAGTACTTC.

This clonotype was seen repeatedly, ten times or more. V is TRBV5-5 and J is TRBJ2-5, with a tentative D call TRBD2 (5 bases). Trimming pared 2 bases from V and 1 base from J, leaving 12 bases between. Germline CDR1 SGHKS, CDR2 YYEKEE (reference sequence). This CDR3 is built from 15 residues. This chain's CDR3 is CASSFSLRGQETQYF. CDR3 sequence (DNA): TGTGCCAGCAGCTTTTCGCTCCGGGGCCAAGAGACCCAGTACTTC.

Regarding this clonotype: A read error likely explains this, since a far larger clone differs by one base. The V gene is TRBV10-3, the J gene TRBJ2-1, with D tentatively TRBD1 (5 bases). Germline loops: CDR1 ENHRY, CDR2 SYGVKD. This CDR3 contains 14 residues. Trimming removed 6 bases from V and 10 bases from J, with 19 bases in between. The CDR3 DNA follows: TGTGCCATCAGGGCGGACAAGACAACCTACGAGCAGTTCTTC. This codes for CAIRADKTTYEQFF.

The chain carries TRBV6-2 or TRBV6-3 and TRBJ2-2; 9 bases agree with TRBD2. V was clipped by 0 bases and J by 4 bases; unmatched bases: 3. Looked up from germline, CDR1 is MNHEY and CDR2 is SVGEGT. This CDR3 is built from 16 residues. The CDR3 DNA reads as TGTGCCAGCAGTTACTCGCGGCGGGAGGGCACCGGGGAGCTGTTTTTT. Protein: CASSYSRREGTGELFF.

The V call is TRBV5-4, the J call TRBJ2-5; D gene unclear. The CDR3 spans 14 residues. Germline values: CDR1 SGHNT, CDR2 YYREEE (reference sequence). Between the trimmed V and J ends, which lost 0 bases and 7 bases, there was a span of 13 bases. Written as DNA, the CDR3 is TGTGCCAGCAGCTTGGCCCTACGGCCCGGGACCCAGTACTTC. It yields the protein CASSLALRPGTQYF.